The next 18 T cell receptor beta chains were all read from a single sample in a study of cytomegalovirus exposure and HLA in healthy donors. PCR employed 60 Vbeta and 13 Jbeta primers. Produced via immunoSEQ multiplex PCR; TCRdb's table is partial and in-frame only. The sample lists hundreds of thousands of clones; approximately 78% were seen once. The sequenced material came from PBMCs. These receptors all come from a boy aged 10-17 years in good health and CMV-seronegative.

The genes are TRBV29-1 and TRBJ2-5, with D possibly being TRBD2 (5 bases). TRBJ2-7 explains the end of the DNA better; the J call may be wrong. The length of the CDR3 is 13 residues. The germline V gene encodes CDR1 SQVTM and CDR2 ANQGSEA. CDR3 DNA: TGCAGCGCTGCGGGCCGGATGGTGTACGAGCAGTACTTC. Translating it yields CSAAGRMVYEQYF.

The CDR3 nucleotides are TGTGCCAGCAGCCGCGGGGTGGGGGACTACGAGCAGTACTTC. Translating gives CASSRGVGDYEQYF. J is TRBJ2-7 and V is TRBV6-6; D possibly corresponds to TRBD2 (6 bases). Germline CDR1 reads MNHNY; CDR2 reads SVGAGI (reference sequence). V was cut by 6 bases and J by 3 bases, with 15 bases left in between. The CDR3 loop spans 14 amino acids.

The CDR3 here is CAIRGERTGLGEQYF. CDR3 bases: TGTGCCATCAGGGGGGAGCGGACAGGGTTAGGCGAGCAGTACTTC. The genes are TRBV10-3 and TRBJ2-7, with 8 positions matching TRBD1. The V and J ends lost 6 bases and 6 bases, in that order; junction bases with no gene match: 13. The germline gives CDR1 ENHRY, CDR2 SYGVKD. The CDR3 length is 15 residues.

The V and J genes are TRBV11-2 and TRBJ2-3, with D possibly matching TRBD1 (5 bases). This CDR3 comprises 17 residues. Per the germline V gene, CDR1 is SGHAT and CDR2 is FQNNGV. The ends were cut back, 5 bases at V and 3 bases at J, with 21 bases in the middle. Written as DNA, the CDR3 is TGTGCCAGCAGCGGCGACAGTAGCCCGAGTTTGACAGATACGCAGTATTTT. Translating it yields CASSGDSSPSLTDTQYF.

J is TRBJ2-7 and V is TRBV7-2; 9 bases are a match to TRBD2. The CDR3 spans 14 residues. The V segment lost 2 bases and the J segment 3 bases; nucleotides outside the gene matches: 2. The V gene's germline CDR1 is SGHTA and CDR2 FQGNSA. In DNA form, the CDR3 reads TGTGCCAGCAGCTTATCTAGCGGGAACTACGAGCAGTACTTC. Translation: CASSLSSGNYEQYF.

The chain recombines TRBV29-1 with TRBJ2-5; D possibly corresponds to TRBD2 (6 bases). The CDR3 has 13 amino acids. V lost 4 bases to trimming and J lost 2 bases, with 11 bases between them. Germline CDR1 SQVTM, CDR2 ANQGSEA. DNA for the CDR3: TGCAGCGTTGTAGAGGGAGGACAAGAGACCCAGTACTTC. It is translated as CSVVEGGQETQYF.

CDR3 sequence (DNA): TGTGCCAGCTCACAAACAGGGGCCCAAACTGAAGCTTTCTTT. Its translation: CASSQTGAQTEAFF. The chain recombines TRBV18 with TRBJ1-1; 7 bases are a match to TRBD1. The CDR3 is 14 residues long. V shed 4 bases and J 5 bases; nucleotides not matched to a gene: 7. CDR1 and CDR2 from the germline V gene are KGHSH and LQKENI.

The V gene is TRBV5-1, the J gene TRBJ1-5; TRBD1 matches at 10 bases. The germline V gene has CDR1 SGHRS and CDR2 YFSETQ. The CDR3 is 16 amino acids. After removal of 0 bases from V and 3 bases from J, the junction contained 3 bases not matched to a gene. The CDR3 spells CASSLGTGGNNQPQHF. CDR3 nucleotides: TGCGCCAGCAGCTTGGGGACAGGGGGAAACAATCAGCCCCAGCATTTT. The variable domain in full, with the rest retrieved from reference TRBV5-1 and TRBJ1-5, is KAGVTQTPRYLIKTRGQQVTLSCSPISGHRSVSWYQQTPGQGLQFLFEYFSETQRNKGNFPGRFSGRQFSNSRSEMNVSTLELGDSALYLCASSLGTGGNNQPQHFGDGTRLSIL.

The chain carries TRBV11-2 and TRBJ2-5; 7 bases fit TRBD1. V lost 0 bases to trimming and J lost 2 bases; unmatched junction nucleotides: 9. There are 17 residues in the CDR3. The germline CDR1 and CDR2 sequences are SGHAT and FQNNGV. DNA for the CDR3: TGTGCCAGCAGCTTAGACCCGACAGGGAGTGGTCAAGAGACCCAGTACTTC. It is translated as CASSLDPTGSGQETQYF.

This sequence joins TRBV30 and TRBJ2-3; no firm D call. Germline V lookup: CDR1 GTSNPN, CDR2 SVGIG (reference sequence). V was pared by 2 bases and J by 1 base, with 13 bases between. This CDR3 contains 15 residues. The CDR3 loop is CAWSTQTGGTDTQYF. The DNA of the CDR3 is TGTGCCTGGAGTACCCAAACGGGTGGCACAGATACGCAGTATTTT. Based on the CDR3 plus reference TRBV30 and TRBJ2-3, the full variable domain is SQTIHQWPATLVQPVGSPLSLECTVEGTSNPNLYWYRQAAGRGLQLLFYSVGIGQISSEVPQNLSASRPQDRQFILSSKKLLLSDSGFYLCAWSTQTGGTDTQYFGPGTRLTVL.

This rearrangement joins TRBV7-6 to TRBJ2-5, with a weak D call TRBD2 (5 bases). V was clipped by 11 bases and J by 3 bases, with 7 bases between them. Germline V gene data show CDR1 as SGHVS and CDR2 as FNYEAQ. The CDR3 is 10 amino acids. As DNA, the CDR3 is TGTGCCTACGGGGAAGAGACCCAGTACTTC. Protein: CAYGEETQYF.

The chain has TRBV30 and TRBJ1-2; TRBD1 might be the D (6 bases). Germline V gene lookup returns CDR1 GTSNPN and CDR2 SVGIG (reference sequence). The V end was cut by 3 bases, the J end by 7 bases, with 15 bases between. The CDR3 is 13 amino acids. CDR3 amino acids: CAWSEGVGGGYTF. The CDR3 DNA is TGTGCCTGGAGCGAGGGGGTTGGAGGTGGCTACACCTTC.

The chain carries TRBV7-2 and TRBJ2-7; D uncertain. Per the germline V gene, CDR1 is SGHTA and CDR2 is FQGNSA. This CDR3 is built from 13 residues. The germline V and J ends were trimmed by 5 bases and 3 bases, with 11 bases remaining between them. CDR3 coding DNA: TGTGCCAGCAGCCCGGTAGTCCGCTACGAGCAGTACTTC. It codes for CASSPVVRYEQYF.

The genes are TRBV7-9 and TRBJ1-1; D is unclear. Per the germline V gene, CDR1 is SEHNR and CDR2 is FQNEAQ (reference sequence). CDR3 length: 17 amino acids. Trimming removed 3 bases from V and 6 bases from J, with 23 bases in between. The CDR3 DNA is TGTGCCAGCAGCTTCGGCAGGAGGCTACTTGTAGTTTCTGAAGCTTTCTTT. Its protein is CASSFGRRLLVVSEAFF.

The CDR3 sequence is CASSIRDRPETQYF. The CDR3 DNA sequence: TGCGCCAGCAGCATCCGGGACAGACCAGAGACCCAGTACTTC. V is TRBV5-1 and J is TRBJ2-5; 7 nucleotides match TRBD1. Looked up from germline, CDR1 is SGHRS and CDR2 is YFSETQ. Losses at the gene ends were 4 bases for V and 4 bases for J; bases not matched to a gene: 7. CDR3 length: 14 residues.

In its sample, this clone was seen once. The rearrangement uses TRBV18 and TRBJ1-2; D gene uncertain. Germline-derived CDR1 and CDR2 are KGHSH and LQKENI. V was pared by 3 bases and J by 5 bases, with 13 bases between. This CDR3 is 14 amino acids long. This CDR3 reads CASSPRDKHYGYTF. The DNA for the CDR3 is TGTGCCAGCTCACCCCGGGATAAGCATTATGGCTACACCTTC.

V and J are TRBV5-6 and TRBJ1-4, with a possible D match to TRBD1 (5 bases). This CDR3 has 14 amino acids. Trimming removed 1 base at V and 7 bases at J, with 11 bases between. The germline V gene has CDR1 SGHDT and CDR2 YYEEEE. The DNA of the CDR3 is TGTGCCAGCAGCTTGTGGCAGGGAGGTGAAAAACTGTTTTTT. Translated, it gives CASSLWQGGEKLFF. The variable domain in full, completed from reference TRBV5-6 and TRBJ1-4, reads DAGVTQSPTHLIKTRGQQVTLRCSPKSGHDTVSWYQQALGQGPQFIFQYYEEEERQRGNFPDRFSGHQFPNYSSELNVNALLLGDSALYLCASSLWQGGEKLFFGSGTQLSVL.

The V call is TRBV13, the J call TRBJ2-7; perhaps TRBD2 as D (5 bases). V was clipped by 2 bases and J by 1 base, with 6 bases between them. The CDR3 has 13 residues. Per germline, CDR1 PRHDT and CDR2 FYEKMQ (reference sequence). The CDR3 sequence is CASSLRGSYEQYF. The CDR3 DNA follows: TGTGCCAGCAGCTTACGCGGGTCCTACGAGCAGTACTTC.